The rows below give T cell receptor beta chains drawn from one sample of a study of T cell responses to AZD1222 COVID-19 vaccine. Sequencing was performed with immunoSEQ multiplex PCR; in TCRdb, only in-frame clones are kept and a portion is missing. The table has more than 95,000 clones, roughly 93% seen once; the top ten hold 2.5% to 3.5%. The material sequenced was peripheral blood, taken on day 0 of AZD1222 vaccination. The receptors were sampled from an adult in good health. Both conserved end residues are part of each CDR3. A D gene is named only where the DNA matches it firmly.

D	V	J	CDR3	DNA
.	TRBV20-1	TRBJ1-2	CSADQYYGYTF	TGCAGTGCTGATCAGTACTATGGCTACACCTTC
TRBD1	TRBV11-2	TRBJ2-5	CASSFLGQGIEETQYF	TGTGCCAGCAGCTTTTTGGGACAGGGGATAGAAGAGACCCAGTACTTC
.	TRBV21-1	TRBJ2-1	CASSKTTFSEVAVSYNEQFF	TGTGCCAGCAGCAAAACTACCTTCAGCGAGGTTGCGGTCTCCTACAATGAGCAGTTCTTC
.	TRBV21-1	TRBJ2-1	CASSKVKQGLLPSNEQFF	TGTGCCAGCAGCAAAGTAAAACAGGGTCTGCTCCCTTCCAATGAGCAGTTCTTC
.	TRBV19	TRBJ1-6	CASSIFGGLGSPLHF	TGTGCCAGTAGTATTTTCGGGGGGCTTGGTTCACCCCTCCACTTT
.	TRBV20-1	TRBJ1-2	CSPDPYGYTF	TGCAGTCCTGATCCCTATGGCTACACCTTC
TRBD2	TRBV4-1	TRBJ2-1	CASSQDGLASGSPDEQFF	TGCGCCAGCAGCCAAGATGGTTTGGCTAGCGGGAGTCCAGATGAGCAGTTCTTC
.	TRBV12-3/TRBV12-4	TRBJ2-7	CASGLGYEQYF	TGTGCCAGCGGCCTGGGCTACGAGCAGTACTTC
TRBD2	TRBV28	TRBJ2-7	CASRSGRGGYEQYF	TGTGCCAGTCGTAGCGGGAGGGGGGGATACGAGCAGTACTTC
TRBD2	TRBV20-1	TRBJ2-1	CSASGGLAKYNEQFF	TGCAGTGCTAGTGGTGGACTAGCGAAATACAATGAGCAGTTCTTC